A single TCR beta chain is shown here with its context. This clone's antigen is unknown. No quality values exist for individual bases; no much larger clone is one base distant. V is clipped by 6 bases and J by 2 bases, and the sequence between their germline boundaries is 10 bases long. The CDR3, cysteine through phenylalanine, is 13 amino acids long. Just the 39-base CDR3 DNA is kept, in frame starting at base 1. This sample was taken from a study of Ad26.COV2.S vaccination and SARS-CoV-2 variants (dated by TCRdb to the early 2020s). A note on the overall study: TCRbeta repertoire sequencing served as the tool for gauging how specific and how broad the SARS-CoV-2-reactive T cell receptors were following Ad26.COV2.S vaccination. A total of around 32 samples were included in the TCR-sequenced set, comprising around 20 Ad26.COV2.S vaccine recipients, 5 placebo recipients and 8 SARS-CoV-2 convalescent individuals. Overall study outcomes, separate from this receptor: According to the authors, total T cell responses may have been underestimated by the TCR breadth and depth analyses. Spike-specific TCR breadth was higher in Ad26.COV2.S recipients than in placebo recipients (P = 0.0014). Vaccine and placebo recipients had comparable non-spike TCR breadth, which fits with the vaccine containing only spike. After vaccination, spike-specific CD8+ and CD4+ T cell responses were reported to show substantial breadth.

Sample time point, as interpreted from the label and publication: individuals recovered from natural SARS-CoV-2 infection. The immunoSEQ Assay was the method used to sequence TCRbeta CDR3 regions. After extraction, genomic DNA underwent amplification by bias-controlled multiplex PCR, followed by high-throughput sequencing. As for the original processing: To quantify the absolute abundance of each unique TCRbeta CDR3 region, sequences were collapsed and filtered. Usable DNA was measured by amplifying reference genes present in all nucleated cells, and TCRbeta template counts were normalized to that usable DNA to estimate T cell fraction. Repertoire TCRs were annotated as SARS-CoV-2-specific when V gene, CDR3 amino acid sequence and J gene were exactly matched to a known reactive TCR set. MIRA supplied the reference SARS-CoV-2 TCR set, which was filtered for enrichment in COVID-19-positive ImmuneCODE repertoires so that public or cross-reactive TCRs were removed. Using the MIRA antigens, annotated TCRs were further analysed by specific ORF or by position within an ORF. Breadth was defined as the number of annotated unique rearrangements divided by the total number of unique productive rearrangements, and depth was defined as the summed frequency of the annotated unique rearrangements. Group comparisons of TCR breadth used two-sided Wilcoxon rank-sum tests. Sourced from immuneACCESS, this table was stored by TCRdb with only in-frame sequences that have V and J called. A share of the clones is absent; for the studies checked, an unresolved V gene accounts for under half, and the remainder has no known explanation. V, J and clone size are taken as reported in that table, and D and trimming were inferred from the DNA itself. Within this sample are about 94,000 clones, with more than 65% of them counted one time only. The ten top clones hold approximately 15% of the sample.

This receptor chain uses TRBV12-3 or TRBV12-4 and TRBJ1-2; the D gene lacks a confident call. The receptor comes from a human donor who had recovered from COVID-19. The sequencing used peripheral blood, collected after recovery from COVID-19. The DNA sequence follows: TGTGCCAGCAGCTTTAGTCCGAACTATGGCTACACCTTC. Translation gives CASSFSPNYGYTF.